The 29 T cell receptor beta chains reported below all come from one sample, sequenced in a study of cytomegalovirus exposure and HLA in healthy donors. PCR used 60 Vbeta primers and 13 Jbeta primers. Assay used: immunoSEQ multiplex PCR; TCRdb lists only in-frame clones, some missing. This table holds 120,000 or so clones, 72% found once. Sequencing input: PBMCs. Every receptor here comes from a man younger than 45 in good health and CMV-seronegative.

The gene calls are TRBV5-1 and TRBJ1-1, with 10 bases matching TRBD1. V shed 0 bases and J 7 bases; nucleotides not matched to a gene: 6. The CDR3 has 15 amino acids. Germline assignment: CDR1 SGHRS and CDR2 YFSETQ. As DNA, the CDR3 is TGCGCCAGCAGCTTGGTCGTGGGACAGGGGCGTGAAGCTTTCTTT. The encoded protein is CASSLVVGQGREAFF. The whole variable domain, remainder taken from reference TRBV5-1 and TRBJ1-1, is KAGVTQTPRYLIKTRGQQVTLSCSPISGHRSVSWYQQTPGQGLQFLFEYFSETQRNKGNFPGRFSGRQFSNSRSEMNVSTLELGDSALYLCASSLVVGQGREAFFGQGTRLTVV.

The genes are TRBV7-9 and TRBJ1-2; D perhaps matches TRBD1 (5 bases). Germline V CDR1 and CDR2: SEHNR, FQNEAQ (reference sequence). This CDR3 has 12 residues. Deletions cut 5 bases from V and 6 bases from J, with 10 bases between. The CDR3 loop is CASSPLTDGYTF. The CDR3 coding sequence is TGTGCCAGCAGCCCACTGACAGATGGCTACACCTTC.

This clone occurred a few times. CDR3 sequence: CASSLAGIGLNQPQHF. The CDR3 DNA reads as TGTGCCAGCAGCTTGGCCGGTATAGGACTCAATCAGCCCCAGCATTTT. This chain joins TRBV5-5 and TRBJ1-5; no clear D. The CDR3 sequence is 16 residues long. Germline CDR1 and CDR2: SGHKS and YYEKEE (reference sequence). Trimming stripped 0 bases from V and 3 bases from J, with 13 bases between. The full variable domain, rest sourced from reference TRBV5-5 and TRBJ1-5, is DAGVTQSPTHLIKTRGQQVTLRCSPISGHKSVSWYQQVLGQGPQFIFQYYEKEERGRGNFPDRFSARQFPNYSSELNVNALLLGDSALYLCASSLAGIGLNQPQHFGDGTRLSIL.

The CDR3 coding sequence is TGTGCCATCAGTGGGCGTCGAGGACAGGGTTCTTCTAACACTGAAGCTTTCTTT. Amino acids: CAISGRRGQGSSNTEAFF. V gene TRBV10-3 combines with J gene TRBJ1-1; 8 bases agree with TRBD1. The length of the CDR3 is 18 residues. CDR1 is ENHRY and CDR2 is SYGVKD in the germline V gene. J lost 2 bases, V lost 4 bases, and 15 bases had no gene match.

V gene TRBV7-2 combines with J gene TRBJ1-5; D remains unclear. Germline values: CDR1 SGHTA, CDR2 FQGNSA. This CDR3 spans 15 amino acids. Between the trimmed V and J ends, which lost 1 base and 0 bases, there was a span of 7 bases. The CDR3: CASSLESGSNQPQHF. CDR3 nucleotides: TGTGCCAGCAGCTTAGAATCCGGTAGCAATCAGCCCCAGCATTTT.

CDR3 loop: CASSDTILVREQYF. The CDR3 DNA is TGTGCCAGCAGTGACACCATACTAGTTCGGGAGCAGTACTTC. The chain employs TRBV6-1 and TRBJ2-7; TRBD2 is a possible D gene (5 bases). The germline V gene has CDR1 MNHNS and CDR2 SASEGT. Trimming took 3 bases from V and 7 from J, leaving 16 bases between them. The CDR3 sequence is 14 residues long.

This clone was seen only a few times. The V and J genes are TRBV6-5 and TRBJ1-5; 9 bases map to TRBD1. Per germline, CDR1 MNHEY and CDR2 SVGAGI. The CDR3 consists of 12 residues. The V gene end was trimmed by 10 bases and the J gene end by 7 bases; junction bases not matched to a gene: 5. The CDR3 region is CATGTGYQPQHF. CDR3 nucleotide sequence: TGTGCCACCGGGACAGGGTACCAGCCCCAGCATTTT.

The chain joins TRBV2 to TRBJ2-7; 9 bases agree with TRBD1. The CDR3 is 13 residues long. The J segment lost 4 bases and the V segment lost 5 bases, leaving 3 bases of the junction unmatched. Germline CDR1 reads SNHLY; CDR2 reads FYNNEI. The CDR3 is CASSQTGGYEQYF. The CDR3 coding sequence is TGTGCCAGCAGTCAGACAGGGGGGTACGAGCAGTACTTC.

J is TRBJ2-1 and V is TRBV6-6; TRBD2 might be the D (5 bases). With 5 bases removed from V and 7 bases from J, the gap between germline ends came to 9 bases. Per germline, CDR1 MNHNY and CDR2 SVGAGI (reference sequence). The CDR3 loop spans 12 amino acids. In DNA form, the CDR3 reads TGTGCCAGCAGTGCTGGAGGAAATGAGCAGTTCTTC. It translates to CASSAGGNEQFF.

Turning to this clone: Other DNA sequences within the sample encode an identical CDR3. This chain connects TRBV5-1 to TRBJ2-3, with TRBD2 matching over 8 bases. The CDR3 runs 14 residues. CDR1 SGHRS and CDR2 YFSETQ come from the germline V gene. Losses at the gene ends were 2 bases for V and 3 bases for J; bases not matched to a gene: 2. CDR3 region: CASSLVAGTDTQYF. DNA of the CDR3: TGCGCCAGCAGCTTAGTAGCGGGGACAGATACGCAGTATTTT.

V gene TRBV5-1 combines with J gene TRBJ2-3; 10 positions agree with TRBD2. Germline V CDR1 and CDR2: SGHRS, YFSETQ. V shed 1 base, J shed 6 bases, and the junction held 2 bases outside the gene matches. The CDR3 has 14 residues. This chain's CDR3 is CASSLTSGVDTQYF. The DNA of the CDR3 is TGCGCCAGCAGCTTGACTAGCGGGGTGGATACGCAGTATTTT.

The V gene is TRBV27, the J gene TRBJ1-6; D perhaps matches TRBD1 (5 bases). In germline, CDR1 is MNHEY, CDR2 SMNVEV (reference sequence). Between the trimmed V and J ends, which lost 0 bases and 7 bases, there was a span of 10 bases. The CDR3 loop spans 15 amino acids. The CDR3 DNA reads as TGTGCCAGCAGTTTATCGATAGGGGCAAATTCACCCCTCCACTTT. It codes for CASSLSIGANSPLHF.

The gene calls are TRBV6-6 and TRBJ1-4, with 8 bases aligning to TRBD1. The V and J ends lost 5 bases and 6 bases, in that order; junction bases with no gene match: 5. The CDR3 runs 14 residues. The germline gives CDR1 MNHNY, CDR2 SVGAGI (reference sequence). CDR3 sequence: CASSNRGIDEKLFF. The CDR3 DNA reads as TGTGCCAGCAGTAACAGGGGGATTGATGAAAAACTGTTTTTT.

The chain carries TRBV7-2 and TRBJ2-7; D ambiguous. Germline lookup yields CDR1 SGHTA and CDR2 FQGNSA. This CDR3 is built from 14 residues. V gave up 1 base and J gave up 4 bases, with 11 bases separating them. CDR3 residues: CASSLVPGVYEQYF. The CDR3 region has the DNA TGTGCCAGCAGCTTAGTTCCTGGAGTTTACGAGCAGTACTTC.

Only a few counts were recorded for this clone. The rearrangement joins TRBV5-8 to TRBJ1-1; D gene unclear. CDR1 and CDR2 from the germline V gene are SGHTS and YDEGEE. Trimming took off 1 base at V and 0 bases at J, with 4 bases between the two ends. The CDR3 length is 13 residues. For the CDR3, the DNA is TGTGCCAGCAGCTTGTCCTTGAACACTGAAGCTTTCTTT. Protein sequence: CASSLSLNTEAFF.

This clone was observed once. This chain connects TRBV7-9 to TRBJ2-7; tentative D call: TRBD2 (6 bases). The CDR3 has 13 amino acids. Germline CDR1 reads SEHNR; CDR2 reads FQNEAQ (reference sequence). V dropped 4 bases and J dropped 3 bases, with 10 bases sitting between them. This CDR3 reads CASSSGLSYEQYF. The CDR3 bases are TGTGCCAGCAGCTCGGGACTGAGCTACGAGCAGTACTTC. Drawing the rest from reference TRBV7-9 and TRBJ2-7, the complete variable domain is DTGVSQNPRHKITKRGQNVTFRCDPISEHNRLYWYRQTLGQGPEFLTYFQNEAQLEKSRLLSDRFSAERPKGSFSTLEIQRTEQGDSAMYLCASSSGLSYEQYFGPGTRLTVT.

The chain uses TRBV11-2 and TRBJ2-1; 9 bases agree with TRBD2. V dropped 1 base and J dropped 14; count of bases not matched to a gene: 3. The CDR3 runs to 12 residues. Looked up from germline, CDR1 is SGHAT and CDR2 is FQNNGV. CDR3 region: CASSLVLAGKFF. As DNA, the CDR3 is TGTGCCAGCAGCTTAGTTCTAGCGGGGAAGTTCTTC. Looking up the rest from reference TRBV11-2 and TRBJ2-1 gives the full variable domain: EAGVAQSPRYKIIEKRQSVAFWCNPISGHATLYWYQQILGQGPKLLIQFQNNGVVDDSQLPKDRFSAERLKGVDSTLKIQPAKLEDSAVYLCASSLVLAGKFFGPGTRLTVL.

The V and J genes are TRBV2 and TRBJ2-7; 8 nucleotides align to TRBD1. J gave up 2 bases and V 8 bases, and 5 bases lay outside the gene matches. Germline V gene sequence: CDR1 SNHLY, CDR2 FYNNEI. This CDR3 has 13 amino acids. CDR3 sequence reads: CASSRTGPYEQYF. The CDR3 DNA reads as TGTGCCAGCTCTAGGACAGGGCCCTACGAGCAGTACTTC. The entire variable domain, with the rest obtained from reference TRBV2 and TRBJ2-7, is as follows: EPEVTQTPSHQVTQMGQEVILRCVPISNHLYFYWYRQILGQKVEFLVSFYNNEISEKSEIFDDQFSVERPDGSNFTLKIRSTKLEDSAMYFCASSRTGPYEQYFGPGTRLTVT.

V and J are TRBV11-2 and TRBJ1-5; 11 nucleotides match TRBD1. Germline lookup yields CDR1 SGHAT and CDR2 FQNNGV. The CDR3 totals 14 residues. With V trimmed by 3 bases and J by 7 bases, 2 bases remained unmatched. CDR3 sequence: CASSLRDRGQPQHF. The CDR3 coding sequence is TGTGCCAGCAGCTTGCGGGACAGGGGGCAGCCCCAGCATTTT.

The chain joins TRBV9 to TRBJ1-6; 11 bases align to TRBD1. After removal of 6 bases from V and 0 bases from J, the junction contained 8 bases not matched to a gene. This CDR3 region has 18 residues. CDR1 is SGDLS and CDR2 is YYNGEE in the germline V gene. The CDR3 DNA sequence: TGTGCCAGCAACACCGGACAGGGGGCGAGCTCCTATAATTCACCCCTCCACTTT. It yields the protein CASNTGQGASSYNSPLHF.

This clone was detected a few times. J is TRBJ1-2 and V is TRBV9; TRBD1 matches at 8 bases. J gave up 4 bases and V 4 bases, and 9 bases lay outside the gene matches. This CDR3 is 15 amino acids long. Germline lookup yields CDR1 SGDLS and CDR2 YYNGEE. The CDR3 bases are TGTGCCAGCAGCCCTACAGGGGGGGATGCCTATGGCTACACCTTC. This gives the protein CASSPTGGDAYGYTF.

This chain connects TRBV13 to TRBJ1-1, with 7 bases identical to TRBD1. The V segment lost 5 bases and the J segment 6 bases; nucleotides outside the gene matches: 9. CDR3 length equals 14 residues. Germline V lookup: CDR1 PRHDT, CDR2 FYEKMQ (reference sequence). The CDR3 spells CASSTATGSPEAFF. The DNA of the CDR3 is TGTGCCAGCAGCACGGCGACAGGGAGCCCTGAAGCTTTCTTT.

V is TRBV28 and J is TRBJ1-2; D not resolved. This CDR3 is 15 amino acids long. Trimming removed 2 bases from V and 7 bases from J, with 17 bases in between. The germline CDR1 and CDR2 sequences are MDHEN and SYDVKM. The CDR3 sequence: CASSLIASSLGGYTF. In DNA, the CDR3 is TGTGCCAGCAGTTTAATCGCGTCGTCCCTTGGTGGCTACACCTTC.

This clone was found once. The chain employs TRBV29-1 and TRBJ2-2, with TRBD2 matching over 7 bases. The V gene's germline CDR1 is SQVTM and CDR2 ANQGSEA. The trim removed 1 base at V and 4 bases at J, leaving 0 bases unmatched. CDR3 size: 13 residues. The CDR3 region has the DNA TGCAGCGTTGAAGGGACTAGCACCGGGGAGCTGTTTTTT. The encoded protein is CSVEGTSTGELFF.

The chain links TRBV29-1 to TRBJ1-2; D possibly corresponds to TRBD1 (6 bases). V lost 3 bases, J lost 8 bases, and 13 bases lay in between. The CDR3 consists of 12 residues. Germline lookup yields CDR1 SQVTM and CDR2 ANQGSEA. CDR3 sequence (DNA): TGCAGCGTTGAGGACAGTCTATTCGGCTACACCTTC. It yields the protein CSVEDSLFGYTF.

In this sample, this clone turned up once. The chain joins TRBV9 to TRBJ2-3, with 8 bases that match TRBD2. CDR1 is SGDLS and CDR2 is YYNGEE in the germline V gene. CDR3 length: 15 amino acids. V trimming: 5 bases; J trimming: 3 bases; junction bases outside the gene matches: 8. CDR3 region: CASSPTGGQTDTQYF. The CDR3, as DNA: TGTGCCAGCAGTCCGACGGGGGGGCAAACAGATACGCAGTATTTT. Full variable domain (rest looked up from reference TRBV9 and TRBJ2-3): DSGVTQTPKHLITATGQRVTLRCSPRSGDLSVYWYQQSLDQGLQFLIQYYNGEERAKGNILERFSAQQFPDLHSELNLSSLELGDSALYFCASSPTGGQTDTQYFGPGTRLTVL.

The chain recombines TRBV19 with TRBJ1-5; the D gene is possibly TRBD1 (6 bases). This CDR3 spans 16 amino acids. The germline gives CDR1 LNHDA, CDR2 SQIVND (reference sequence). V gave up 5 bases and J gave up 4 bases, with 18 bases separating them. The CDR3: CASSRLGEQGNQPQHF. In nucleotides, the CDR3 is TGTGCCAGTAGTCGATTGGGGGAACAGGGAAATCAGCCCCAGCATTTT.

The CDR3 here is CASGTGVHEQYF. As DNA, the CDR3 is TGTGCCAGCGGGACAGGGGTCCACGAGCAGTACTTC. This chain connects TRBV27 to TRBJ2-7, with TRBD1 matching over 10 bases. CDR1 MNHEY and CDR2 SMNVEV come from the germline V gene (reference sequence). V lost 8 bases and J lost 5; bases outside the gene matches: 3. The CDR3 consists of 12 residues.

This rearrangement joins TRBV6-5 to TRBJ1-1; D uncertain. Germline loops: CDR1 MNHEY, CDR2 SVGAGI. This CDR3 comprises 13 residues. V gave up 5 bases and J gave up 0 bases, with 7 bases separating them. This CDR3 is CASSPEVNTEAFF. As DNA, the CDR3 is TGTGCCAGCAGTCCTGAGGTGAACACTGAAGCTTTCTTT.